This T cell receptor beta chain comes out of a study of T cells in Graves' hyperthyroidism and ophthalmopathy. RNA transcripts yielded amplified TCR beta CDR3 regions. The primer set for the first-round RT-PCR of the TCR CDR3 was HTBI. From the multiplex PCR reads, TCRdb called clonotypes with MiXCR, one entry per CDR3 protein. The sample shows about 480,000 distinct CDR3 sequences, around a fifth of them seen only once. Uncontrolled infection, other autoimmune disease, pregnancy or lactation barred patients from enrollment. This clonotype has only a few counts. Germline-derived CDR1 and CDR2 are MNHEY and SVGEGT. The CDR3 consists of 14 residues. The V gene lost 10 bases and the J gene lost 6 bases, with 18 bases spanning the gap.

The chain couples TRBV6-2 or TRBV6-3 to TRBJ2-2; D is possibly TRBD1 or TRBD2 (5 bases each). The sequence was collected from a woman aged 70-85 years with Graves' ophthalmopathy. Sequencing used blood. DNA of the CDR3: TGTGCCACCCGAGTGACGGGGCTGGCCGGGGAGCTGTTTTTT. This sequence encodes CATRVTGLAGELFF.